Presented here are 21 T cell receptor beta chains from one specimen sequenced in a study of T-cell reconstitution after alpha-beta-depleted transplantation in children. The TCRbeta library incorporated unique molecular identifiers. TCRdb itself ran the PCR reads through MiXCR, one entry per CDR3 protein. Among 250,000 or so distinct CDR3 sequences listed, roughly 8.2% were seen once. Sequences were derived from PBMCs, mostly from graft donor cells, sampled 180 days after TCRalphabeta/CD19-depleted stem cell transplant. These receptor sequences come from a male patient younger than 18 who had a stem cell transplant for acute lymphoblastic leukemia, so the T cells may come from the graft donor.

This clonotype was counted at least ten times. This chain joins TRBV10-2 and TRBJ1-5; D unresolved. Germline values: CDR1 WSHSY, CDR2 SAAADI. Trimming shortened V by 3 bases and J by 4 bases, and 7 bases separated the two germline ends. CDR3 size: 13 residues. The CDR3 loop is CASSERLNQPQHF. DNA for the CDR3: TGCGCCAGCAGTGAAAGGTTAAATCAGCCCCAGCATTTT.

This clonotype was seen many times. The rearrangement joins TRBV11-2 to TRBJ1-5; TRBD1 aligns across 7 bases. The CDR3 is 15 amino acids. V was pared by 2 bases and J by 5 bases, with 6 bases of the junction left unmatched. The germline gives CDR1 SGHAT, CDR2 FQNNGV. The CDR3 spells CASSLTGQTYQPQHF. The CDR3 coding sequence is TGTGCCAGCAGCTTAACGGGACAGACTTATCAGCCCCAGCATTTT.

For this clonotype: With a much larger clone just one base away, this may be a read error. For the CDR3, the DNA is TGTGCCAGCCAAGCTCCCCTACAGGGCCCGAATGAAAAACTGTTTTTT. It yields the protein CASQAPLQGPNEKLFF. The V gene is TRBV28, the J gene TRBJ1-4, with D perhaps matching TRBD1 (6 bases). This CDR3 has 16 amino acids. Trimming took off 8 bases at V and 5 bases at J, with 21 bases between the two ends. From germline, CDR1 is MDHEN and CDR2 SYDVKM.

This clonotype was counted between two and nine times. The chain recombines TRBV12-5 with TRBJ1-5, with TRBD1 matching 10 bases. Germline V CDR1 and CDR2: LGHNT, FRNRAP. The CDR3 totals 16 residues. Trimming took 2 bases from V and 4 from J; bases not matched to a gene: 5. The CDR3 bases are TGTGCTAGTGGTTTGTCGCCGGGACAGGGGAATCAGCCCCAGCATTTT. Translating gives CASGLSPGQGNQPQHF. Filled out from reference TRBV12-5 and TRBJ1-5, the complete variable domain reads DARVTQTPRHKVTEMGQEVTMRCQPILGHNTVFWYRQTMMQGLELLAYFRNRAPLDDSGMPKDRFSAEMPDATLATLKIQPSEPRDSAVYFCASGLSPGQGNQPQHFGDGTRLSIL.

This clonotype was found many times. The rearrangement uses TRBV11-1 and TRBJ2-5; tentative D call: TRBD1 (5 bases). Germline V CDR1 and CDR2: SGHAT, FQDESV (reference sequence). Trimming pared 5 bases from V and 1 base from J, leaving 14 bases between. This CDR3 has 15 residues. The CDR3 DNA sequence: TGTGCCAGCAGCCAAGGGGCGCAGCCCCAAGAGACCCAGTACTTC. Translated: CASSQGAQPQETQYF.

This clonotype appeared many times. The CDR3 sequence is CSARGPGNTEAFF. Written as DNA, the CDR3 is TGCAGTGCTAGAGGACCGGGTAACACTGAAGCTTTCTTT. The rearrangement links TRBV20-1 to TRBJ1-1; D is unresolved. Between the trimmed V and J ends, which lost 1 base and 2 bases, there was a span of 8 bases. Germline CDR1 is DFQATT and CDR2 is SNEGSKA (reference sequence). CDR3 size: 13 residues.

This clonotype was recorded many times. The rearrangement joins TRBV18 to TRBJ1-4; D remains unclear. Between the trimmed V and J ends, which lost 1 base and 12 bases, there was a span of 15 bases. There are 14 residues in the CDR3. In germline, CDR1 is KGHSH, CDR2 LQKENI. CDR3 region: CASSPQGLVGELFF. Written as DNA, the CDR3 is TGTGCCAGCTCACCACAAGGGCTCGTGGGAGAACTGTTTTTT.

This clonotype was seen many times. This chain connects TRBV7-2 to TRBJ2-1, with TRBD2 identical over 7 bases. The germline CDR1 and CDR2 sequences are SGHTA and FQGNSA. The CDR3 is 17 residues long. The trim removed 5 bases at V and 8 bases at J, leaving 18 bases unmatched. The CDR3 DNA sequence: TGTGCCAGCAGCCTAAGGGTGCGGACTAGGTCGTTGGATGAGCAGTTCTTC. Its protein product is CASSLRVRTRSLDEQFF.

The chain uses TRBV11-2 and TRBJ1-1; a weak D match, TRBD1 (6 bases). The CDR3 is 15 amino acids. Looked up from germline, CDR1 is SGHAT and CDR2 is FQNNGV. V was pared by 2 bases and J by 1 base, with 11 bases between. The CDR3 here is CASSLSGAQNTEAFF. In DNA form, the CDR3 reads TGTGCCAGCAGCTTATCAGGGGCCCAGAACACTGAAGCTTTCTTT.

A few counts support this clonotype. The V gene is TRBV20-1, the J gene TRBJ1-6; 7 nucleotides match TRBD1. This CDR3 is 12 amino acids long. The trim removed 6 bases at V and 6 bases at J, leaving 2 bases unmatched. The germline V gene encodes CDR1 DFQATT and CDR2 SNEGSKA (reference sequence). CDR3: CSAGQANSPLHF. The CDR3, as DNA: TGCAGTGCCGGACAGGCTAATTCACCCCTCCACTTT.

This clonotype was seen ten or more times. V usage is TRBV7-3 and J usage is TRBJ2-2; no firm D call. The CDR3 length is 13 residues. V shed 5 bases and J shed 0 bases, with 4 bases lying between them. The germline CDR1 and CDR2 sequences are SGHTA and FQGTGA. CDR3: CASSPANTGELFF. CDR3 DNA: TGTGCCAGCAGCCCTGCGAACACCGGGGAGCTGTTTTTT. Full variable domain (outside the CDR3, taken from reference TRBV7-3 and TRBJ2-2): GAGVSQTPSNKVTEKGKYVELRCDPISGHTALYWYRQSLGQGPEFLIYFQGTGAADDSGLPNDRFFAVRPEGSVSTLKIQRTERGDSAVYLCASSPANTGELFFGEGSRLTVL.

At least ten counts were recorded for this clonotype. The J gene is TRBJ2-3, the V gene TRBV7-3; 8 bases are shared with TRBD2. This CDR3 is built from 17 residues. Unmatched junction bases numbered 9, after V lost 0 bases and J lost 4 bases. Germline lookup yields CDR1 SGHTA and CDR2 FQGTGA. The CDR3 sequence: CASSLTPPGLEADTQYF. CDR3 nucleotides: TGTGCCAGCAGCTTAACCCCCCCGGGACTAGAGGCAGATACGCAGTATTTT.

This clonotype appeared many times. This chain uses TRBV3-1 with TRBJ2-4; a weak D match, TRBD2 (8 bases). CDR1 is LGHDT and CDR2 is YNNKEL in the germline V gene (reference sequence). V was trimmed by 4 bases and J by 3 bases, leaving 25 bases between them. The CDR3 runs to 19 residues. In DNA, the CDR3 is TGTGCCAGCAGCCCCCGGGACAGAAGCGGGAGTGAAGGCAAAAACATTCAGTACTTC. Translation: CASSPRDRSGSEGKNIQYF.

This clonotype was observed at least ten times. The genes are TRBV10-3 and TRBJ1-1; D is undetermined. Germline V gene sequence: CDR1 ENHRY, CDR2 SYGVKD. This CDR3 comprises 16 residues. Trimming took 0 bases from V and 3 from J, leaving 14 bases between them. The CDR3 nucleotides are TGTGCCATCAGTGAGTCGAGTCTCAGACTGGACACTGAAGCTTTCTTT. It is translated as CAISESSLRLDTEAFF.

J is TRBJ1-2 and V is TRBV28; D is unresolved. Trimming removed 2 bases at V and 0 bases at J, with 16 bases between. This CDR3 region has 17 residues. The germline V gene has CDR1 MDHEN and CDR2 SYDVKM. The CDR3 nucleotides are TGTGCCAGCAGTTTAGTACCCTCGGGCAGAACTAACTATGGCTACACCTTC. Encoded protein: CASSLVPSGRTNYGYTF.

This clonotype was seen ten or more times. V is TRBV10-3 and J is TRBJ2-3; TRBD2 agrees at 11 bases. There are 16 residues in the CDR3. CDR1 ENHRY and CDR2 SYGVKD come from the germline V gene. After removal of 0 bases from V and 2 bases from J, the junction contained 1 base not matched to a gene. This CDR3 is CAISESTSGITDTQYF. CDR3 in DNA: TGTGCCATCAGTGAGTCGACTAGCGGGATCACAGATACGCAGTATTTT.

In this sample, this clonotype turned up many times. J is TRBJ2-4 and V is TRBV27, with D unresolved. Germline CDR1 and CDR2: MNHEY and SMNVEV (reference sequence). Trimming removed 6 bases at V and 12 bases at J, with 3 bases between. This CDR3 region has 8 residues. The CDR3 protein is CASRSQYF. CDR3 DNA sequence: TGTGCCAGCAGGAGTCAGTACTTC.

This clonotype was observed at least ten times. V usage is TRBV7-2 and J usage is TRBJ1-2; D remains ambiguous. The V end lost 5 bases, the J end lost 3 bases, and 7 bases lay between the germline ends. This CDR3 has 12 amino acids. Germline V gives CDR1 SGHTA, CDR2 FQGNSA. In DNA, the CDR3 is TGTGCCAGCAGCCCAGACTACTATGGCTACACCTTC. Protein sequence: CASSPDYYGYTF.

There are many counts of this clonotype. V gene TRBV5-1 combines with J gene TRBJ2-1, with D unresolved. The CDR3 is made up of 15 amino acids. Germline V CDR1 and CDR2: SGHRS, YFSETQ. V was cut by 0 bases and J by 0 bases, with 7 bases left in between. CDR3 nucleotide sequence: TGCGCCAGCAGCTTGGGGCTGAGCTCCTACAATGAGCAGTTCTTC. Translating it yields CASSLGLSSYNEQFF.

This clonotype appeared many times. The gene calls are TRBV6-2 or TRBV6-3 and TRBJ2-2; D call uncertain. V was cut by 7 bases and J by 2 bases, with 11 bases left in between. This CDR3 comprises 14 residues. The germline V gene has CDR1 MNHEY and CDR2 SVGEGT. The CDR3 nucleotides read TGTGCCAGCACTACGGTACTAAACACCGGGGAGCTGTTTTTT. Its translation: CASTTVLNTGELFF.

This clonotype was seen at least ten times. DNA for the CDR3: TGTGCCAGCACCTCATGGGACGGGGAGACCCAGTACTTC. This translates into CASTSWDGETQYF. The rearrangement links TRBV11-2 to TRBJ2-5, with D perhaps given as TRBD1 or TRBD2 (5 bases each). Trimming pared 7 bases from V and 5 bases from J, leaving 14 bases between. CDR1 and CDR2 (germline): SGHAT, FQNNGV. The length of the CDR3 is 13 residues.